These 23 T cell receptor beta chains came from one sample sequenced in a study of blood T cell repertoires in COVID-19. The method was immunoSEQ multiplex PCR; TCRdb's version includes in-frame clones alone and lacks a portion of them. The sample yields approximately 490,000 clones, roughly 87% seen once. Sample: PBMCs or T cells enriched from blood (not recorded which). The receptors stem from a young woman who had recovered from COVID-19.

The V gene is TRBV5-1, the J gene TRBJ2-7, with TRBD1 matching over 10 bases. The germline CDR1 and CDR2 sequences are SGHRS and YFSETQ. The CDR3 loop spans 15 amino acids. J was trimmed by 5 bases and V by 4 bases; bases with no gene match: 9. CDR3 nucleotides: TGCGCCAGCAGCCCGGACAGGGGGATTCGTGACGAGCAGTACTTC. Residues: CASSPDRGIRDEQYF.

This chain connects TRBV19 to TRBJ2-5; TRBD2 aligns across 13 bases. The germline V gene encodes CDR1 LNHDA and CDR2 SQIVND (reference sequence). The CDR3 extends over 16 amino acids. With V trimmed by 4 bases and J by 2 bases, 4 bases remained unmatched. The CDR3 bases are TGTGCCAGTAGTAAGACTAGCGGGGGGAAACAAGAGACCCAGTACTTC. This sequence encodes CASSKTSGGKQETQYF.

This clone was seen just once. The chain carries TRBV19 and TRBJ2-7; tentative D call: TRBD1 (6 bases). V lost 5 bases and J 7 bases, leaving 21 bases between the germline ends. This CDR3 spans 15 amino acids. Germline loops: CDR1 LNHDA, CDR2 SQIVND (reference sequence). CDR3 residues: CASSPYSPQGEEQYF. CDR3 DNA: TGTGCCAGTAGTCCCTATAGCCCACAGGGTGAAGAGCAGTACTTC.

The chain carries TRBV7-2 and TRBJ2-3; the match to TRBD2 covers 8 bases. Looked up from germline, CDR1 is SGHTA and CDR2 is FQGNSA. The CDR3 extends over 16 amino acids. V shed 5 bases and J 2 bases; nucleotides not matched to a gene: 9. For the CDR3, the DNA is TGTGCCAGCAGCCTACAAATGCGGGGGGCCACAGATACGCAGTATTTT. This codes for CASSLQMRGATDTQYF.

The V call is TRBV30, the J call TRBJ1-2; 7 bases fit TRBD1. The V gene end was trimmed by 3 bases and the J gene end by 10 bases; junction bases not matched to a gene: 5. CDR1 and CDR2 (germline): GTSNPN, SVGIG (reference sequence). This CDR3 has 11 amino acids. The CDR3 spells CAWSDTGDYTF. CDR3 DNA sequence: TGTGCCTGGAGCGACACAGGGGACTACACCTTC. Full variable domain (remainder filled in from reference TRBV30 and TRBJ1-2): SQTIHQWPATLVQPVGSPLSLECTVEGTSNPNLYWYRQAAGRGLQLLFYSVGIGQISSEVPQNLSASRPQDRQFILSSKKLLLSDSGFYLCAWSDTGDYTFGSGTRLTVV.

The DNA for the CDR3 is TGTGCCAGCTCACCACCTAGCGGGGGAGAGACCCAGTACTTC. This translates into CASSPPSGGETQYF. V and J are TRBV18 and TRBJ2-5, with TRBD2 matching over 9 bases. This CDR3 comprises 14 residues. V lost 0 bases to trimming and J lost 4 bases; unmatched junction nucleotides: 0. Germline CDR1 KGHSH, CDR2 LQKENI. Full variable domain (outside the CDR3, taken from reference TRBV18 and TRBJ2-5): NAGVMQNPRHLVRRRGQEARLRCSPMKGHSHVYWYRQLPEEGLKFMVYLQKENIIDESGMPKERFSAEFPKEGPSILRIQQVVRGDSAAYFCASSPPSGGETQYFGPGTRLLVL.

This clone was observed a few times. V usage is TRBV9 and J usage is TRBJ1-4, with D possibly matching TRBD1 (5 bases). This CDR3 comprises 15 residues. V dropped 2 bases and J dropped 7 bases, with 15 bases sitting between them. Germline V gives CDR1 SGDLS, CDR2 YYNGEE. The CDR3 coding sequence is TGTGCCAGCAGCGTCTCAGGGTCCCCGGGTGAAAAACTGTTTTTT. This sequence encodes CASSVSGSPGEKLFF.

The chain couples TRBV2 to TRBJ2-5; TRBD2 matches 7 bases. The germline V gene encodes CDR1 SNHLY and CDR2 FYNNEI. The CDR3 is made up of 11 amino acids. J was trimmed by 8 bases and V by 7 bases; bases with no gene match: 4. CDR3 in amino acids: CASTGEGTQYF. The CDR3 nucleotides read TGTGCCAGCACGGGGGAGGGTACCCAGTACTTC.

This clone was counted between two and nine times. The V call is TRBV6-5, the J call TRBJ1-2; D remains ambiguous. CDR1 is MNHEY, CDR2 SVGAGI, per germline. The V end was cut by 5 bases, the J end by 8 bases, with 15 bases between. The CDR3 consists of 13 residues. The CDR3 coding sequence is TGTGCCAGCAGTACCGGAGGGCGGCAAGGCTACACCTTC. Its translation: CASSTGGRQGYTF.

This rearrangement joins TRBV27 to TRBJ2-6; 11 bases align to TRBD1. This CDR3 spans 16 amino acids. Germline V CDR1 and CDR2: MNHEY, SMNVEV (reference sequence). The junction had 4 bases not matched to a gene; V was cut back by 7 bases and J by 2 bases. The CDR3 DNA sequence: TGTGCCAGCATGAGGACAGGGGGCGCTGGGGCCAACGTCCTGACTTTC. It yields the protein CASMRTGGAGANVLTF.

The chain combines TRBV18 with TRBJ2-1; unclear D gene. Trimming removed 0 bases at V and 0 bases at J, with 6 bases between. The CDR3 spans 15 residues. CDR1 and CDR2 (germline): KGHSH, LQKENI. CDR3 coding DNA: TGTGCCAGCTCACCACCACAGTCCTCCTACAATGAGCAGTTCTTC. This encodes CASSPPQSSYNEQFF.

V usage is TRBV7-9 and J usage is TRBJ2-1, with D possibly being TRBD2 (6 bases). The CDR3 is 15 residues long. V lost 5 bases to trimming and J lost 5 bases, with 16 bases between them. The germline V gene encodes CDR1 SEHNR and CDR2 FQNEAQ (reference sequence). CDR3: CASSAAGTPDNEQFF. The CDR3 nucleotides are TGTGCCAGCAGCGCGGCAGGGACTCCAGACAATGAGCAGTTCTTC. The entire variable domain, with the rest obtained from reference TRBV7-9 and TRBJ2-1, is as follows: DTGVSQNPRHKITKRGQNVTFRCDPISEHNRLYWYRQTLGQGPEFLTYFQNEAQLEKSRLLSDRFSAERPKGSFSTLEIQRTEQGDSAMYLCASSAAGTPDNEQFFGPGTRLTVL.

The chain is built from TRBV7-9 and TRBJ1-1; no definite D call. V was trimmed by 11 bases and J by 1 base, leaving 8 bases between them. The CDR3 spans 11 residues. Germline assignment: CDR1 SEHNR and CDR2 FQNEAQ (reference sequence). CDR3 sequence: CAARGNTEAFF. In DNA, the CDR3 is TGTGCCGCTCGGGGGAACACTGAAGCTTTCTTT.

The rearrangement links TRBV6-5 to TRBJ1-4, with a tentative D call TRBD1 (6 bases). The CDR3 totals 14 residues. Germline V CDR1 and CDR2: MNHEY, SVGAGI. V dropped 5 bases and J dropped 8 bases, with 15 bases sitting between them. The CDR3 DNA follows: TGTGCCAGCAGTCCAACAGGGAGACGAGAAAAACTGTTTTTT. Encoded protein: CASSPTGRREKLFF.

In the case of this clone: One junction end does not reproduce the germline sequence, and a read error may be involved. This chain links TRBV4-2 with TRBJ2-7; TRBD2 matches 11 bases. Germline CDR1 LGHNA, CDR2 YNFKEQ. The CDR3 extends over 15 amino acids. Written as DNA, the CDR3 is TGTGTCAGCGGGCTAGCGGGGGGCGCCCCTAGGGAGCAGTACTTC. Protein sequence: CVSGLAGGAPREQYF.

The chain has TRBV6-5 and TRBJ2-7; possibly TRBD1 for D (6 bases). From germline, CDR1 is MNHEY and CDR2 SVGAGI. V was pared by 7 bases and J by 4 bases, with 17 bases between. CDR3 length: 14 amino acids. The CDR3 sequence: CASTGQPLLYEQYF. As DNA, the CDR3 is TGTGCCAGCACAGGACAGCCACTTCTTTACGAGCAGTACTTC.

The chain carries TRBV14 and TRBJ1-1, with D uncertain. Trimming shortened V by 0 bases and J by 5 bases, and 16 bases separated the two germline ends. The length of the CDR3 is 16 residues. Germline assignment: CDR1 SGHDN and CDR2 FVKESK. CDR3 DNA: TGTGCCAGCAGCCAAGATAGGCGGGGAGGGAAAACTGAAGCTTTCTTT. As protein: CASSQDRRGGKTEAFF.

The J gene is TRBJ2-6, the V gene TRBV6-5, with unresolved D. The CDR3 runs 14 residues. The germline gives CDR1 MNHEY, CDR2 SVGAGI. The V and J ends lost 4 bases and 4 bases respectively, with 8 bases between them. Here the CDR3 DNA reads TGTGCCAGCAGTTCGACTCCCGGGGCCAACGTCCTGACTTTC. Residues: CASSSTPGANVLTF.

This chain connects TRBV7-8 to TRBJ2-3, with TRBD1 matching 7 bases. The CDR3 totals 15 residues. The junction had 4 bases not matched to a gene; V was cut back by 2 bases and J by 2 bases. Germline V gene data show CDR1 as SGHVS and CDR2 as FQNEAQ. CDR3: CASSLWDSSTDTQYF. The DNA of the CDR3 is TGTGCCAGCAGCTTATGGGACAGCTCCACAGATACGCAGTATTTT. The full variable domain, with the rest looked up from reference TRBV7-8 and TRBJ2-3, is GAGVSQSPRYKVAKRGQDVALRCDPISGHVSLFWYQQALGQGPEFLTYFQNEAQLDKSGLPSDRFFAERPEGSVSTLKIQRTQQEDSAVYLCASSLWDSSTDTQYFGPGTRLTVL.

This chain joins TRBV19 and TRBJ1-4; D might be TRBD1 (5 bases). V was trimmed by 7 bases and J by 8 bases, leaving 14 bases between them. The length of the CDR3 is 13 residues. The V gene's germline CDR1 is LNHDA and CDR2 SQIVND (reference sequence). The CDR3 coding sequence is TGTGCCAGTACCAGAAGGGGCAAGGAAAAACTGTTTTTT. Residues: CASTRRGKEKLFF.

The chain joins TRBV4-1 to TRBJ1-6, with D possibly being TRBD1 (6 bases). V dropped 2 bases and J dropped 6 bases, with 17 bases sitting between them. CDR3 length: 17 residues. Looked up from germline, CDR1 is MGHRA and CDR2 is YSYEKL. In DNA, the CDR3 is TGCGCCAGCAGCCAAAGCGGCCAGGGGATAGGTAATTCACCCCTCCACTTT. Translated: CASSQSGQGIGNSPLHF.

The chain uses TRBV30 and TRBJ1-5; tentative D call: TRBD1 (5 bases). V lost 4 bases, J lost 1 base, and 14 bases lay in between. The CDR3 runs to 15 residues. The germline gives CDR1 GTSNPN, CDR2 SVGIG (reference sequence). CDR3 in amino acids: CAWTALEGSNQPQHF. The CDR3 nucleotides read TGTGCCTGGACCGCTTTGGAGGGGAGCAATCAGCCCCAGCATTTT.

The CDR3 region is CASNKAGGTEAFF. CDR3 nucleotide sequence: TGTGCCAGCAATAAAGCCGGGGGCACTGAAGCTTTCTTT. The genes are TRBV25-1 and TRBJ1-1, with D maybe TRBD1 (5 bases). The CDR3 sequence is 13 residues long. Germline CDR1 is MGHDK and CDR2 is SYGVNS. The germline V and J ends were trimmed by 7 bases and 4 bases, with 13 bases remaining between them.